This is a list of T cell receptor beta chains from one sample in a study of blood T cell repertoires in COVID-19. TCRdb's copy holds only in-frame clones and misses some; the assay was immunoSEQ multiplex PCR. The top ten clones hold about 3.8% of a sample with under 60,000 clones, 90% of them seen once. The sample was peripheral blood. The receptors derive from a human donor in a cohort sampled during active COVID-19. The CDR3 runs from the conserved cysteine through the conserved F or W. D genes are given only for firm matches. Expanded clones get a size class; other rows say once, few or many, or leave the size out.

CDR3 DNA: TGTGCCAGCAGTTACTCGTTTCCAGTTAGCAATCAGCCCCAGCATTTT; CDR3 protein: CASSYSFPVSNQPQHF; D gene: NA; CDR3 length: 16; clone size: NA; V gene: TRBV6-5; J gene: TRBJ1-5
CDR3 DNA: TGTGCCAGCTATGAGATTAACCGGGGTCAGAGTCCCTACAATGAGCAGTTCTTC; CDR3 protein: CASYEINRGQSPYNEQFF; D gene: NA; CDR3 length: 18; clone size: NA; V gene: TRBV28; J gene: TRBJ2-1
CDR3 DNA: TGTGCCAGCAGCTTTACCGGGAGAACGGAGACCCAGTACTTC; CDR3 protein: CASSFTGRTETQYF; D gene: NA; CDR3 length: 14; clone size: NA; V gene: TRBV7-2; J gene: TRBJ2-5
CDR3 DNA: TGCGCCAGCACAAGTGGGACAGGGGCTTGGGGCTACACCTTC; CDR3 protein: CASTSGTGAWGYTF; D gene: TRBD1; CDR3 length: 14; clone size: NA; V gene: TRBV5-1; J gene: TRBJ1-2
CDR3 DNA: TGTGCCATCAGTGAAGGCAGGACTTTTGCGTACGAGCAGTACTTC; CDR3 protein: CAISEGRTFAYEQYF; D gene: NA; CDR3 length: 15; clone size: NA; V gene: TRBV10-3; J gene: TRBJ2-7
CDR3 DNA: TGTGCCACCAGCAGAGGACCGGGAGGGGACGAGCAGTACTTC; CDR3 protein: CATSRGPGGDEQYF; D gene: TRBD2; CDR3 length: 14; clone size: NA; V gene: TRBV15; J gene: TRBJ2-7
CDR3 DNA: TGCAGCGTCGGCCGGGAAGGAGCTTATGGCTACACCTTC; CDR3 protein: CSVGREGAYGYTF; D gene: NA; CDR3 length: 13; clone size: NA; V gene: TRBV29-1; J gene: TRBJ1-2
CDR3 DNA: TGCGCCAGCAGCTTGACTAGCGGGAGGGAGACCCAGTACTTC; CDR3 protein: CASSLTSGRETQYF; D gene: TRBD2; CDR3 length: 14; clone size: NA; V gene: TRBV5-1; J gene: TRBJ2-5
CDR3 DNA: TGTGCCAGCTCACTAGGACAGGACTATCAGCCCCAGCATTTT; CDR3 protein: CASSLGQDYQPQHF; D gene: TRBD1; CDR3 length: 14; clone size: NA; V gene: TRBV18; J gene: TRBJ1-5
CDR3 DNA: TGTGCCAGCTCACCCCTACAGGGGGAAACAGATACGCAGTATTTT; CDR3 protein: CASSPLQGETDTQYF; D gene: TRBD1; CDR3 length: 15; clone size: NA; V gene: TRBV18; J gene: TRBJ2-3
CDR3 DNA: TGTGCCAGCAGTTCGACAGGTAGTAGCCCCTCTGGGGCCAACGTCCTGACTTTC; CDR3 protein: CASSSTGSSPSGANVLTF; D gene: NA; CDR3 length: 18; clone size: NA; V gene: TRBV28; J gene: TRBJ2-6
CDR3 DNA: TGTGCCAGCAGAAGCGGGAGATACGAGCAGTACTTC; CDR3 protein: CASRSGRYEQYF; D gene: TRBD2; CDR3 length: 12; clone size: NA; V gene: TRBV25-1; J gene: TRBJ2-7
CDR3 DNA: TGTGCCAGCAGTTTAGCCGGCAATCAGCCCCAGCATTTT; CDR3 protein: CASSLAGNQPQHF; D gene: NA; CDR3 length: 13; clone size: NA; V gene: TRBV12-3/TRBV12-4; J gene: TRBJ1-5
CDR3 DNA: TGTGCCATCAGTAACAGGGGGCTTACTGAAGCTTTCTTT; CDR3 protein: CAISNRGLTEAFF; D gene: TRBD1; CDR3 length: 13; clone size: once; V gene: TRBV10-3; J gene: TRBJ1-1
CDR3 DNA: TGTGCCAGCAGCCAACACGGCGGGAGAGTCTACGAGCAGTACTTC; CDR3 protein: CASSQHGGRVYEQYF; D gene: TRBD2; CDR3 length: 15; clone size: NA; V gene: TRBV7-6; J gene: TRBJ2-7
CDR3 DNA: TGCGCCAGCAGTCGCCTGAGCGGGAGAGATACGCAGTATTTT; CDR3 protein: CASSRLSGRDTQYF; D gene: TRBD2; CDR3 length: 14; clone size: once; V gene: TRBV4-1; J gene: TRBJ2-3
CDR3 DNA: TGTGCCAGCAGTTACTCCCGGACAGGGGACTCCAAGACCTTC; CDR3 protein: CASSYSRTGDSKTF; D gene: TRBD1; CDR3 length: 14; clone size: NA; V gene: TRBV6-5; J gene: TRBJ1-2
CDR3 DNA: TGTGCCAGCAGCCAAGTCATTGGGGCCAATCAGCCCCAGCATTTT; CDR3 protein: CASSQVIGANQPQHF; D gene: NA; CDR3 length: 15; clone size: NA; V gene: TRBV3-1/TRBV3-2; J gene: TRBJ1-5
CDR3 DNA: TGCAGTGCAAGTACAGGGAGCTCTGGAAACACCATATATTTT; CDR3 protein: CSASTGSSGNTIYF; D gene: NA; CDR3 length: 14; clone size: NA; V gene: TRBV20-1; J gene: TRBJ1-3
CDR3 DNA: TGTGCCAGCAGTCACGAGACTAGCGGGAGGGCCTCGGCCAAAAACATTCAGTACTTC; CDR3 protein: CASSHETSGRASAKNIQYF; D gene: TRBD2; CDR3 length: 19; clone size: NA; V gene: TRBV6-4; J gene: TRBJ2-4
CDR3 DNA: TGCGCCAGCAGCCGGCAGGGGATGAACACTGAAGCTTTCTTT; CDR3 protein: CASSRQGMNTEAFF; D gene: NA; CDR3 length: 14; clone size: NA; V gene: TRBV5-1; J gene: TRBJ1-1
CDR3 DNA: TGTGCCAGTAGGGCCAGTAGCAATCAGCCCCAGCATTTT; CDR3 protein: CASRASSNQPQHF; D gene: NA; CDR3 length: 13; clone size: NA; V gene: TRBV19; J gene: TRBJ1-5
CDR3 DNA: TGTGCCAGCTCGGAGGGATTGAACACTGAAGCTTTCTTT; CDR3 protein: CASSEGLNTEAFF; D gene: NA; CDR3 length: 13; clone size: NA; V gene: TRBV18; J gene: TRBJ1-1
CDR3 DNA: TGCGCCAGCAGCCCGTCGACAGGGAGCAATCAGCCCCAGCATTTT; CDR3 protein: CASSPSTGSNQPQHF; D gene: TRBD1; CDR3 length: 15; clone size: NA; V gene: TRBV5-1; J gene: TRBJ1-5
CDR3 DNA: TGCGCCAGCAGCTTGACAGGGGGCGGTAGCAATCAGCCCCAGCATTTT; CDR3 protein: CASSLTGGGSNQPQHF; D gene: TRBD1; CDR3 length: 16; clone size: once; V gene: TRBV5-1; J gene: TRBJ1-5
CDR3 DNA: TGTGCCAGTGGCGGCAGGGGTTCTGGAAACACCATATATTTT; CDR3 protein: CASGGRGSGNTIYF; D gene: NA; CDR3 length: 14; clone size: NA; V gene: TRBV19; J gene: TRBJ1-3
CDR3 DNA: TGTGCCAGCAGCACACAGCCGGGACAGCTAACCTACGAGCAGTACTTC; CDR3 protein: CASSTQPGQLTYEQYF; D gene: TRBD1; CDR3 length: 16; clone size: NA; V gene: TRBV7-8; J gene: TRBJ2-7
CDR3 DNA: TGCGCCAGCAGCTTGGTGCTAGCGGGACCCGGGGAGCTGTTTTTT; CDR3 protein: CASSLVLAGPGELFF; D gene: TRBD2; CDR3 length: 15; clone size: NA; V gene: TRBV5-1; J gene: TRBJ2-2
CDR3 DNA: TGTGCCAGCAGTTTATCCCCACAGGGGGCGTCGGTGAACACTGAAGCTTTCTTT; CDR3 protein: CASSLSPQGASVNTEAFF; D gene: TRBD1; CDR3 length: 18; clone size: NA; V gene: TRBV27; J gene: TRBJ1-1
CDR3 DNA: TGTGCCATCAGTGGTGGACTGGTTGGGAAACTGTTTTTT; CDR3 protein: CAISGGLVGKLFF; D gene: NA; CDR3 length: 13; clone size: NA; V gene: TRBV10-3; J gene: TRBJ1-4
CDR3 DNA: TGCAGTGCTAGTAACGGGGTCCGGACTGAAGCTTTCTTT; CDR3 protein: CSASNGVRTEAFF; D gene: NA; CDR3 length: 13; clone size: NA; V gene: TRBV20-1; J gene: TRBJ1-1
CDR3 DNA: TGTGCCAGCACCCACCCGGGTAGCGCAAACACCGGGGAGCTGTTTTTT; CDR3 protein: CASTHPGSANTGELFF; D gene: NA; CDR3 length: 16; clone size: NA; V gene: TRBV2; J gene: TRBJ2-2
CDR3 DNA: TGCGCCAGCAGCCCCCTCAGGGGGCGGAACACTGAAGCTTTCTTT; CDR3 protein: CASSPLRGRNTEAFF; D gene: TRBD1; CDR3 length: 15; clone size: NA; V gene: TRBV5-1; J gene: TRBJ1-1
CDR3 DNA: TGTGCCAGCAGGTCCGGGGGAGGGGACACTGAAGCTTTCTTT; CDR3 protein: CASRSGGGDTEAFF; D gene: NA; CDR3 length: 14; clone size: once; V gene: TRBV7-9; J gene: TRBJ1-1
CDR3 DNA: TGTGCCATCCGATCGGGGGGGAGACAAAACACTGAAGCTTTCTTT; CDR3 protein: CAIRSGGRQNTEAFF; D gene: NA; CDR3 length: 15; clone size: NA; V gene: TRBV10-3; J gene: TRBJ1-1
CDR3 DNA: TGCGCCAGCAGTCAAGCCCGACAGGGCGCCTATGGCTACACCTTC; CDR3 protein: CASSQARQGAYGYTF; D gene: TRBD1; CDR3 length: 15; clone size: NA; V gene: TRBV23-1; J gene: TRBJ1-2
CDR3 DNA: TGTGCCAGTAGTATAGATCAGCGCGAAAAACTGTTTTTT; CDR3 protein: CASSIDQREKLFF; D gene: NA; CDR3 length: 13; clone size: NA; V gene: TRBV19; J gene: TRBJ1-4
CDR3 DNA: TGTGCCAGCAGCCTTATAACAGGGGCCCGAACTAATGAAAAACTGTTTTTT; CDR3 protein: CASSLITGARTNEKLFF; D gene: TRBD1; CDR3 length: 17; clone size: once; V gene: TRBV11-2; J gene: TRBJ1-4
CDR3 DNA: TGTGCCAGCAGTTTAAGTTCCGGAGGCCGCTATGGCTACACCTTC; CDR3 protein: CASSLSSGGRYGYTF; D gene: NA; CDR3 length: 15; clone size: NA; V gene: TRBV28; J gene: TRBJ1-2
CDR3 DNA: TGTGCCAGTAGTAAGGGACTAGCGGGACGCTACGAGCAGTACTTC; CDR3 protein: CASSKGLAGRYEQYF; D gene: TRBD2; CDR3 length: 15; clone size: once; V gene: TRBV19; J gene: TRBJ2-7
CDR3 DNA: TGTGCCAGCAGTGAAGCCCCCCAGGGTAATGAAAAACTGTTTTTT; CDR3 protein: CASSEAPQGNEKLFF; D gene: NA; CDR3 length: 15; clone size: NA; V gene: TRBV2; J gene: TRBJ1-4
CDR3 DNA: TGTGCCACCAGACTAGCGGGAGGGGCAACCCTTAAGTACAATGAGCAGTTCTTC; CDR3 protein: CATRLAGGATLKYNEQFF; D gene: TRBD2; CDR3 length: 18; clone size: NA; V gene: TRBV15; J gene: TRBJ2-1
CDR3 DNA: TGTGCCAGCAGTGAAGCGGGAGACACCGGGGAGCTGTTTTTT; CDR3 protein: CASSEAGDTGELFF; D gene: NA; CDR3 length: 14; clone size: few; V gene: TRBV6-1; J gene: TRBJ2-2
CDR3 DNA: TGTGCCAGCGCACCCCGGGACAGGGATATCCAGCCCCAGCATTTT; CDR3 protein: CASAPRDRDIQPQHF; D gene: TRBD1; CDR3 length: 15; clone size: NA; V gene: TRBV28; J gene: TRBJ1-5
CDR3 DNA: TGTGCCAGCAGAGGACTAGCGGGAGGGCCGGATGAGCAGTTCTTC; CDR3 protein: CASRGLAGGPDEQFF; D gene: TRBD2; CDR3 length: 15; clone size: few; V gene: TRBV6-5; J gene: TRBJ2-1
CDR3 DNA: TGTGCCAGCAGCTATGCCGGGACAGGGGGTGGCTACACCTTC; CDR3 protein: CASSYAGTGGGYTF; D gene: TRBD1; CDR3 length: 14; clone size: NA; V gene: TRBV3-1/TRBV3-2; J gene: TRBJ1-2
CDR3 DNA: TGTGCGTTATGGGACAGGGACCGGGCGACGGGTCAGCCCCAGCATTTT; CDR3 protein: CALWDRDRATGQPQHF; D gene: TRBD1; CDR3 length: 16; clone size: few; V gene: TRBV7-9; J gene: TRBJ1-5
CDR3 DNA: TGTGCCAGCAGCTTCCCGGACAGCTATGGCTACACCTTC; CDR3 protein: CASSFPDSYGYTF; D gene: NA; CDR3 length: 13; clone size: once; V gene: TRBV7-9; J gene: TRBJ1-2
CDR3 DNA: TGTGCCATCAGTGAGTCGACTAGCGGGAGGCGGAATGAGCAGTTCTTC; CDR3 protein: CAISESTSGRRNEQFF; D gene: TRBD2; CDR3 length: 16; clone size: NA; V gene: TRBV10-3; J gene: TRBJ2-1
CDR3 DNA: TGTGCCAGCAGTGAAATGGCGGGAGGAGAGACCCAGTACTTC; CDR3 protein: CASSEMAGGETQYF; D gene: TRBD2; CDR3 length: 14; clone size: NA; V gene: TRBV6-1; J gene: TRBJ2-5
CDR3 DNA: TGCGCCAGCAGCCAAGATGGTTTGGCCGGAAACACCATATATTTT; CDR3 protein: CASSQDGLAGNTIYF; D gene: NA; CDR3 length: 15; clone size: NA; V gene: TRBV4-1; J gene: TRBJ1-3
CDR3 DNA: TGTGCCAGCAGCTTGCGGGGAGGCGAGCAGTACTTC; CDR3 protein: CASSLRGGEQYF; D gene: NA; CDR3 length: 12; clone size: NA; V gene: TRBV5-4; J gene: TRBJ2-7
CDR3 DNA: TGTGCCAGCAGTTCCTGGACAGGGGTAGATACGCAGTATTTT; CDR3 protein: CASSSWTGVDTQYF; D gene: TRBD1; CDR3 length: 14; clone size: NA; V gene: TRBV27; J gene: TRBJ2-3
CDR3 DNA: TGTGCCAGCAGCCAAGACGGCCCCCGGACTAGCGGGACAGATACGCAGTATTTT; CDR3 protein: CASSQDGPRTSGTDTQYF; D gene: TRBD2; CDR3 length: 18; clone size: NA; V gene: TRBV3-1/TRBV3-2; J gene: TRBJ2-3
CDR3 DNA: TGTGCCAGCCATGTCGAAGGCGGGGGGGCCACTGAAGCTTTCTTT; CDR3 protein: CASHVEGGGATEAFF; D gene: NA; CDR3 length: 15; clone size: NA; V gene: TRBV6-5; J gene: TRBJ1-1
CDR3 DNA: TGTGCCAGAAGCCTATTCCAGGGGGCAAGAAACACCATATATTTT; CDR3 protein: CARSLFQGARNTIYF; D gene: TRBD1; CDR3 length: 15; clone size: once; V gene: TRBV5-3; J gene: TRBJ1-3
CDR3 DNA: TGTGCCAGCTCACCACGTGTTCTCCGGACAGGGGGACAAGAGACCCAGTACTTC; CDR3 protein: CASSPRVLRTGGQETQYF; D gene: TRBD1; CDR3 length: 18; clone size: NA; V gene: TRBV18; J gene: TRBJ2-5